These 5 T cell receptor beta chains were sequenced from one sample in a study of sequential checkpoint blockade in melanoma. Regarding treatment: randomized to nivolumab then ipilimumab (arm A) or the reverse (arm B). Clones were read by immunoSEQ multiplex PCR, and TCRdb kept only the in-frame ones, dropping some. The repertoire holds around 13,000 clones, around 77% seen once, with about 47% in the top ten. The sample was CD8+ T cells sorted from blood (inferred from file names), taken from a patient given nivolumab and ipilimumab in sequence. The receptors here all came from a human patient with melanoma. Some clones in this sample may be carry-over from other donors' samples.

The J gene is TRBJ1-2, the V gene TRBV29-1; D possibly corresponds to TRBD1 (5 bases). V lost 0 bases, J lost 9 bases, and 8 bases lay in between. CDR1 and CDR2 from the germline V gene are SQVTM and ANQGSEA. This CDR3 is 11 amino acids long. DNA of the CDR3: TGCAGCGTTGAAGACCAGGGCAGCTACACCTTC. Its translation: CSVEDQGSYTF.

This clone occurred a few times. This rearrangement joins TRBV2 to TRBJ1-3, with a possible D match to TRBD1 (5 bases). The CDR3 consists of 15 residues. Germline V CDR1 and CDR2: SNHLY, FYNNEI. Deletions cut 1 base from V and 3 bases from J, with 10 bases between. The CDR3 is CASSEDGGIGNTIYF. The DNA of the CDR3 is TGTGCCAGCAGTGAAGACGGGGGAATTGGAAACACCATATATTTT.

J is TRBJ2-5 and V is TRBV7-6; perhaps TRBD2 as D (7 bases). The V gene lost 5 bases and the J gene lost 4 bases, with 17 bases spanning the gap. Germline V gives CDR1 SGHVS, CDR2 FNYEAQ. The CDR3 loop spans 15 amino acids. The CDR3: CASSPKPGGRETQYF. The CDR3 region has the DNA TGTGCCAGCAGCCCTAAGCCCGGGGGGCGAGAGACCCAGTACTTC.

The V and J genes are TRBV29-1 and TRBJ2-1; 9 bases match TRBD2. This CDR3 contains 15 residues. CDR1 and CDR2 from the germline V gene are SQVTM and ANQGSEA. After removal of 2 bases from V and 7 bases from J, the junction contained 9 bases not matched to a gene. For the CDR3, the DNA is TGCAGCGTTGAATCCAGCGGGGGGTTCGGTAATGAGCAGTTCTTC. Translation: CSVESSGGFGNEQFF.

The CDR3 loop is CASSAPGLWGAGANVLTF. As DNA, the CDR3 is TGTGCCAGCAGCGCTCCGGGACTTTGGGGGGCTGGGGCCAACGTCCTGACTTTC. The rearrangement joins TRBV11-3 to TRBJ2-6; TRBD2 is a possible D gene (6 bases). V was pared by 5 bases and J by 2 bases, with 19 bases between. CDR3 length equals 18 residues. Germline V lookup: CDR1 SGHNT, CDR2 YENEEA.